Below are 24 T cell receptor beta chains sequenced from a single sample in a study of T cells in Graves' hyperthyroidism and ophthalmopathy. RNA transcripts provided the source from which TCR beta CDR3 regions were amplified. TCR CDR3 regions were first amplified by RT-PCR with HTBI primers. TCRdb independently ran MiXCR on the multiplex PCR reads; one entry per CDR3 protein. The sample includes 660,000 or so distinct CDR3 sequences, 45% seen only once; the top ten take less than 9%. What was sequenced was peripheral blood or thyroid tissue (not recorded which). These receptors were taken from an adult man with Graves' disease, either hyperthyroidism or ophthalmopathy (not recorded which).

The rearrangement links TRBV19 to TRBJ1-2, with D tentatively TRBD1 (5 bases). Germline values: CDR1 LNHDA, CDR2 SQIVND (reference sequence). The CDR3 length is 15 residues. V was pared by 0 bases and J by 5 bases, with 13 bases between. The CDR3 region has the DNA TGTGCCAGTAGTATAGATTCAGGGCGTCGGTATGGCTACACCTTC. This gives the protein CASSIDSGRRYGYTF.

This clonotype was observed many times. This sequence joins TRBV19 and TRBJ1-4, with D unresolved. With 7 bases removed from V and 6 bases from J, the gap between germline ends came to 3 bases. The CDR3 length is 10 residues. Per germline, CDR1 LNHDA and CDR2 SQIVND (reference sequence). Here the CDR3 DNA reads TGTGCCAGTATGGATGAAAAACTGTTTTTT. Translated: CASMDEKLFF.

For the CDR3, the DNA is TGTGCCAGCAGTGGAGACAGGGGCCCGAATCAGCCCCAGCATTTT. It codes for CASSGDRGPNQPQHF. The gene calls are TRBV2 and TRBJ1-5; 8 bases agree with TRBD1. Unmatched junction bases numbered 6, after V lost 4 bases and J lost 4 bases. Germline-derived CDR1 and CDR2 are SNHLY and FYNNEI. This CDR3 contains 15 residues.

This chain joins TRBV11-1 and TRBJ1-2, with 7 bases that match TRBD1. Germline CDR1 and CDR2: SGHAT and FQDESV (reference sequence). V was pared by 11 bases and J by 3 bases, with 6 bases of the junction left unmatched. This CDR3 has 12 residues. The CDR3 reads CAGGTEDYGYTF. Written as DNA, the CDR3 is TGTGCCGGGGGGACAGAAGACTATGGCTACACCTTC.

This chain connects TRBV5-1 to TRBJ1-3, with D possibly being TRBD1 (5 bases). Trimming shortened V by 4 bases and J by 0 bases, and 11 bases separated the two germline ends. The CDR3 extends over 15 amino acids. CDR1 SGHRS and CDR2 YFSETQ come from the germline V gene. CDR3 bases: TGCGCCAGCAGCGTATCAGGGACCTCTGGAAACACCATATATTTT. Protein: CASSVSGTSGNTIYF.

The V and J genes are TRBV7-9 and TRBJ1-3; D may be TRBD1 (5 bases). The V gene lost 3 bases and the J gene lost 2 bases, with 11 bases spanning the gap. This CDR3 is built from 15 residues. The germline V gene encodes CDR1 SEHNR and CDR2 FQNEAQ (reference sequence). CDR3 protein: CASSLERGPGNTIYF. CDR3 sequence (DNA): TGTGCCAGCAGCTTGGAACGGGGCCCTGGAAACACCATATATTTT.

The table lists this clonotype with a count of one. The chain joins TRBV11-2 to TRBJ2-5, with TRBD1 matching over 9 bases. J lost 3 bases, V lost 1 base, and 12 bases had no gene match. The germline CDR1 and CDR2 sequences are SGHAT and FQNNGV. This CDR3 has 18 residues. CDR3 sequence (DNA): TGTGCCAGCAGCTTAGGCGGGACAGGGAGGACCTGGAAAGAGACCCAGTACTTC. Protein sequence: CASSLGGTGRTWKETQYF.

This clonotype was counted between two and nine times. The gene calls are TRBV7-2 and TRBJ2-5; weak D call: TRBD1 (5 bases). The CDR3 is 13 residues long. Per germline, CDR1 SGHTA and CDR2 FQGNSA. Deletions cut 2 bases from V and 5 bases from J, with 9 bases between. CDR3: CASSLNQGETQYF. CDR3 coding DNA: TGTGCCAGCAGCTTAAATCAGGGTGAGACCCAGTACTTC. Variable domain in full (rest from reference TRBV7-2 and TRBJ2-5): GAGVSQSPSNKVTEKGKDVELRCDPISGHTALYWYRQSLGQGLEFLIYFQGNSAPDKSGLPSDRFSAERTGGSVSTLTIQRTQQEDSAVYLCASSLNQGETQYFGPGTRLLVL.

The chain recombines TRBV24-1 with TRBJ1-6; the match to TRBD1 covers 10 bases. The CDR3 sequence is 14 residues long. From germline, CDR1 is KGHDR and CDR2 SFDVKD. J was trimmed by 7 bases and V by 6 bases; bases with no gene match: 2. CDR3: CATSRQGANSPLHF. The DNA for the CDR3 is TGTGCCACCAGTCGACAGGGGGCGAATTCACCCCTCCACTTT.

This clonotype occurred many times. The CDR3 DNA reads as TGTGCCACCAGCAATATACAGGGGGCGCAGGATGAAAAACTGTTTTTT. This sequence encodes CATSNIQGAQDEKLFF. V and J are TRBV15 and TRBJ1-4; 9 nucleotides agree with TRBD1. The ends lost 4 bases at V and 6 bases at J; junction bases unmatched: 9. The CDR3 runs 16 residues. Looked up from germline, CDR1 is LNHNV and CDR2 is YYDKDF (reference sequence).

This chain links TRBV20-1 with TRBJ1-5, with D possibly matching TRBD1 (5 bases). The CDR3 has 12 amino acids. Trimming took 4 bases from V and 4 from J, leaving 8 bases between them. Germline V gene data show CDR1 as DFQATT and CDR2 as SNEGSKA (reference sequence). The CDR3 DNA sequence: TGCAGTGCTACGGACATAAATCAGCCCCAGCATTTT. Residues: CSATDINQPQHF.

The rearrangement uses TRBV7-9 and TRBJ1-6, with TRBD1 matching 7 bases. V lost 1 base to trimming and J lost 10 bases; unmatched junction nucleotides: 7. From germline, CDR1 is SEHNR and CDR2 FQNEAQ (reference sequence). The CDR3 has 15 amino acids. The CDR3 DNA sequence: TGTGCCAGCAGCTTAGGCGGGACAGTCGACTCACCCCTCCACTTT. This encodes CASSLGGTVDSPLHF. The complete variable domain, with remaining parts taken from reference TRBV7-9 and TRBJ1-6, reads DTGVSQNPRHKITKRGQNVTFRCDPISEHNRLYWYRQTLGQGPEFLTYFQNEAQLEKSRLLSDRFSAERPKGSFSTLEIQRTEQGDSAMYLCASSLGGTVDSPLHFGNGTRLTVT.

J is TRBJ1-4 and V is TRBV14; no clear D gene. The CDR3 loop spans 16 amino acids. V was cut by 4 bases and J by 8 bases, with 20 bases left in between. Germline V gene data show CDR1 as SGHDN and CDR2 as FVKESK. The CDR3 nucleotides read TGTGCCAGCAGCCCGACACCGGGGAACCTGGGGGAAAAACTGTTTTTT. This codes for CASSPTPGNLGEKLFF.

This clonotype was detected many times. The chain combines TRBV7-9 with TRBJ2-5; a possible D gene is TRBD2 (6 bases). This CDR3 is built from 15 residues. The germline CDR1 and CDR2 sequences are SEHNR and FQNEAQ (reference sequence). V was shortened by 6 bases and J by 5 bases, with 19 bases between the two germline ends. DNA of the CDR3: TGTGCCAGCAGTGGAGGGCAGGGCGGTCGGGAGACCCAGTACTTC. This sequence encodes CASSGGQGGRETQYF.

The chain uses TRBV7-3 and TRBJ2-3, with 7 bases lining up with TRBD1. The junction had 18 bases not matched to a gene; V was cut back by 5 bases and J by 4 bases. Germline assignment: CDR1 SGHTA and CDR2 FQGTGA. This CDR3 is 18 amino acids long. CDR3: CASSPNNLQGVAADTQYF. The CDR3 DNA follows: TGTGCCAGCAGCCCCAACAATCTCCAGGGGGTTGCAGCAGATACGCAGTATTTT.

This rearrangement joins TRBV25-1 to TRBJ1-1, with TRBD1 identical over 9 bases. Germline trimming cut 6 bases from V and 11 bases from J; bases unmatched to any gene: 16. Germline V gives CDR1 MGHDK, CDR2 SYGVNS. This CDR3 comprises 15 residues. The DNA for the CDR3 is TGTGCCAGCAGCTCCGACAGGGGGGGACGGGTAGAGGCTTTCTTT. Translated, it gives CASSSDRGGRVEAFF. The full variable domain, its missing parts supplied by reference TRBV25-1 and TRBJ1-1, is EADIYQTPRYLVIGTGKKITLECSQTMGHDKMYWYQQDPGMELHLIHYSYGVNSTEKGDLSSESTVSRIRTEHFPLTLESARPSHTSQYLCASSSDRGGRVEAFFGQGTRLTVV.

This chain uses TRBV15 with TRBJ1-1; D remains ambiguous. The V gene's germline CDR1 is LNHNV and CDR2 YYDKDF (reference sequence). The V end was cut by 6 bases, the J end by 7 bases, with 12 bases between. The length of the CDR3 is 12 residues. CDR3 protein: CATRGWANEAFF. The CDR3 DNA sequence: TGTGCCACCAGAGGTTGGGCTAATGAAGCTTTCTTT. The complete variable domain, with remaining parts taken from reference TRBV15 and TRBJ1-1, reads DAMVIQNPRYQVTQFGKPVTLSCSQTLNHNVMYWYQQKSSQAPKLLFHYYDKDFNNEADTPDNFQSRRPNTSFCFLDIRSPGLGDTAMYLCATRGWANEAFFGQGTRLTVV.

This clonotype was seen a few times. The gene calls are TRBV24-1 and TRBJ2-3, with D tentatively TRBD2 (5 bases). This CDR3 has 15 residues. Germline assignment: CDR1 KGHDR and CDR2 SFDVKD. The V gene lost 1 base and the J gene lost 2 bases, with 9 bases spanning the gap. The CDR3 loop is CATSDFDGVTDTQYF. The CDR3, as DNA: TGTGCCACCAGTGATTTCGACGGGGTCACAGATACGCAGTATTTT.

The V gene is TRBV7-2, the J gene TRBJ2-3; no firm D call. The CDR3 covers 16 residues. The V end was cut by 0 bases, the J end by 1 base, with 11 bases between. Germline-derived CDR1 and CDR2 are SGHTA and FQGNSA. In DNA, the CDR3 is TGTGCCAGCAGCTTAGCTAGCATCCCGCGCACAGATACGCAGTATTTT. Its protein product is CASSLASIPRTDTQYF.

In DNA form, the CDR3 reads TGTGCCAGCAGTTTATATCAGGATAACTATGGCTACACCTTC. Encoded protein: CASSLYQDNYGYTF. The chain carries TRBV2 and TRBJ1-2; no firm D call. The CDR3 consists of 14 residues. From germline, CDR1 is SNHLY and CDR2 FYNNEI. V gave up 5 bases and J gave up 1 base, with 11 bases separating them.

In its sample, this clonotype was seen a few times. V usage is TRBV7-2 and J usage is TRBJ1-2; a weak D match, TRBD1 (5 bases). This CDR3 comprises 14 residues. Germline-derived CDR1 and CDR2 are SGHTA and FQGNSA. Trimming shortened V by 6 bases and J by 5 bases, and 16 bases separated the two germline ends. The CDR3 region is CASSLSREIYGYTF. In DNA form, the CDR3 reads TGTGCCAGCAGTTTAAGCAGGGAGATATATGGCTACACCTTC.

The chain uses TRBV25-1 and TRBJ1-1; TRBD1 agrees at 7 bases. After removal of 1 base from V and 4 bases from J, the junction contained 12 bases not matched to a gene. Germline V gene lookup returns CDR1 MGHDK and CDR2 SYGVNS. There are 17 residues in the CDR3. As DNA, the CDR3 is TGTGCCAGCAGTGAATCGAGGTACAGGGGCGAGGGCACTGAAGCTTTCTTT. Its protein product is CASSESRYRGEGTEAFF.

V gene TRBV10-2 combines with J gene TRBJ1-6; D gene unclear. The CDR3 covers 11 residues. Deletions cut 0 bases from V and 18 bases from J, with 9 bases between. The V gene's germline CDR1 is WSHSY and CDR2 SAAADI. As DNA, the CDR3 is TGCGCCAGCAGTGAGTCCGGGCAAACCCACTTT. Protein sequence: CASSESGQTHF.

This chain joins TRBV6-5 and TRBJ1-2; tentative D call: TRBD1 (5 bases). The ends were cut back, 7 bases at V and 8 bases at J, with 8 bases in the middle. Per the germline V gene, CDR1 is MNHEY and CDR2 is SVGAGI. This CDR3 spans 10 amino acids. The CDR3 sequence: CASTGRGYTF. For the CDR3, the DNA is TGTGCCAGCACAGGGAGAGGCTACACCTTC.